This TCR beta chain was identified during a study of vaccination effects on CD4 cells after COVID-19 (dated 2022 in TCRdb). Regarding the complete study: The ViraFEST assay stimulated PBMC with viral peptide pools and then used TCR sequencing to identify antigen-specific CD4+ T cell clonotypes by expansion. Across the study, the median time from the second dose to post-vaccine sampling was 72 days (range 14 to 241). Each well held some 1.9 million PBMC cultured in IMDM containing roughly 5% human AB serum, about 10 IU/ml IL-2 and gentamicin, along with roughly 10 ug/ml peptides. In both COVID-19 convalescent patients and infection-naive vaccine recipients, the study compared SARS-CoV-2 spike-specific CD4+ TCR repertoires from before mRNA vaccination with those from after it. The full study included 9 to 10 COVID-19 convalescent patients and several SARS-CoV-2-naive healthy vaccine recipients. In the study, cultures from other donors were sequenced using the Oncomine TCR Beta short-read assay on an Illumina iSeq 100. Overall results and qualifications from the work: Only a small number of convalescent patients were included, and no early post-infection timepoints were available, which limited the study. Clones induced by infection and clones induced by vaccination both contracted markedly at late timepoints after vaccination, which fits with T cell responses waning over time. Among healthy vaccine recipients, nearly all vaccine-induced clones were SARS-CoV-2 mono-reactive, and just 1 of 255 was cross-reactive with common cold coronaviruses.

Comments on this clone: The clone's antigen remains unknown. Base qualities are not provided; no much larger clone lies one nucleotide away.

Preparation of the library involved the immunoSEQ multiplex PCR assay. DNA from the CD4+ T cells that had been cultured and isolated underwent TCR beta CDR3 sequencing. The study's own analysis went as follows. The analysis removed non-productive TCR sequences, trimmed reads to the CDR3 region, and retained only CDR3s that were 7 or more amino acids long. The MANAFEST web app was used to identify antigen-specific clonotypes by comparing expansion in peptide wells with expansion in reference cultures. To be called positive, a clone needed expansion at FDR<0.05 compared with the reference and with all other wells, an odds ratio greater than 5, and a frequency greater than 0.1% in two replicate wells. Cross-reactive clonotypes were defined as significantly expanded in SARS-CoV-2 spike wells and in at least one common cold coronavirus spike condition. Using the stringdist R package, CDR3 similarity was measured by Levenshtein distance, and unrooted trees were constructed with ape in R 3.6.1. In TCRdb, the immuneACCESS table is reduced to in-frame sequences with V and J assigned. These tables do not hold every clone; where another copy was compared, an unresolved V gene accounts for under half, and the others remain unexplained. V and J calls and clone size are given by that table; D and trimming were obtained from the DNA. Present in this sample are 30,000 to 35,000 clones, around two thirds of which were seen just once. The biggest ten clones account for more than 12% of the sample.

After around eleven days of culture, CD4+ T cells were isolated with the EasySep CD4+ T cell isolation kit. Each participant received two doses of an mRNA SARS-CoV-2 vaccine, either BNT162b2 or mRNA-1273. Healthy vaccine recipients had no prior SARS-CoV-2 infection, confirmed by negative nucleocapsid antibodies before and after vaccination. On days 3 and 7, half of the culture medium was replaced with fresh IL-2-containing medium. Each peptide stimulation condition was cultured in triplicate wells unless otherwise noted. PBMC were separated from whole blood using Ficoll-Paque Plus gradient centrifugation and were then either cryopreserved at -140C or used fresh. The QIAamp micro DNA kit was used to extract genomic DNA from the cultured CD4+ T cells. The receptor's source is a human donor who received a COVID-19 vaccine. The starting material was CD4+ T cells from PBMCs cultured without peptide, obtained after COVID-19 vaccination.

This receptor carries the CDR3 CASRVDTGELFF. The nucleotide sequence is TGTGCCAGTAGGGTTGACACCGGGGAGCTGTTTTTT. The chain couples TRBV19 to TRBJ2-2, with the D gene not clear enough to name. Via the germline V gene (reference sequence), CDR1 is LNHDA and CDR2 SQIVND. The V end loses 6 bases and the J end loses 3 bases, and a stretch of 5 bases separates them. The CDR3 measures 12 amino acids from cysteine to phenylalanine. The retained sequence is limited to the CDR3, 36 bases, with the frame set at the first base.